This is a list of T cell receptor beta chains from one sample in a study of T-cell reconstitution after alpha-beta-depleted transplantation in children. TCRdb ran MiXCR on the PCR reads and lists one entry per CDR3 protein. The sample yields approximately 82,000 distinct CDR3 sequences, around 16% seen once. The sample consisted of PBMCs, mostly from graft donor cells, taken 180 days after TCRalphabeta/CD19-depleted stem cell transplant. Receptors were obtained from a male patient aged 2-15 years who had a stem cell transplant for acute lymphoblastic leukemia, so the T cells may come from the graft donor. Each CDR3 is given with its conserved first and last residue. Each record gives: CDR3 protein, CDR3 DNA, V gene, D gene, J gene, clone size. A D gene is named only where the DNA matches it firmly. Rows give clone size only sometimes, using once, few, many, or a class for an expanded clone.

cdr3_aa: CASSEYGQGVYEQYF
cdr3_nt: TGTGCCAGCAGTGAATATGGACAGGGGGTGTACGAGCAGTACTTC
v_call: TRBV2
d_call: TRBD1
j_call: TRBJ2-7
clone_size: NA

cdr3_aa: CASSFGTGIMNTEAFF
cdr3_nt: TGTGCCAGCAGTTTCGGGACAGGGATTATGAACACTGAAGCTTTCTTT
v_call: TRBV12-3/TRBV12-4
d_call: TRBD1
j_call: TRBJ1-1
clone_size: NA

cdr3_aa: CASSPGLNSGELFF
cdr3_nt: TGTGCCAGCAGCCCTGGCCTGAACTCCGGGGAGCTGTTTTTT
v_call: TRBV5-5
d_call: NA
j_call: TRBJ2-2
clone_size: NA

cdr3_aa: CASQNPPEKLFF
cdr3_nt: TGTGCCAGCCAGAATCCGCCCGAAAAACTGTTTTTT
v_call: TRBV2
d_call: NA
j_call: TRBJ1-4
clone_size: NA

cdr3_aa: CSVVRSIEHTQYF
cdr3_nt: TGCAGCGTTGTCCGGTCTATCGAACATACGCAGTATTTT
v_call: TRBV29-1
d_call: NA
j_call: TRBJ2-3
clone_size: few

cdr3_aa: CASSLGGVWVSANTEAFF
cdr3_nt: TGTGCCAGCAGTTTGGGTGGGGTCTGGGTTTCGGCGAACACTGAAGCTTTCTTT
v_call: TRBV12-3/TRBV12-4
d_call: NA
j_call: TRBJ1-1
clone_size: NA

cdr3_aa: CASSAGGSTGVSPLHF
cdr3_nt: TGTGCCAGCAGTGCGGGTGGGTCAACAGGGGTATCACCCCTCCACTTT
v_call: TRBV12-3/TRBV12-4
d_call: TRBD1
j_call: TRBJ1-6
clone_size: NA

cdr3_aa: CSAISGGPYNEQFF
cdr3_nt: TGCAGTGCTATTAGCGGGGGGCCCTACAATGAGCAGTTCTTC
v_call: TRBV20-1
d_call: TRBD2
j_call: TRBJ2-1
clone_size: NA

cdr3_aa: CASSQSVALRTDTQYF
cdr3_nt: TGTGCCAGCAGCCAATCGGTGGCTCTTCGCACAGATACGCAGTATTTT
v_call: TRBV16
d_call: NA
j_call: TRBJ2-3
clone_size: NA

cdr3_aa: CSARASSGIDTQYF
cdr3_nt: TGCAGTGCTAGGGCGTCTAGCGGCATAGATACGCAGTATTTT
v_call: TRBV20-1
d_call: TRBD2
j_call: TRBJ2-3
clone_size: NA

cdr3_aa: CASSQSTGSGANVLTF
cdr3_nt: TGCGCCAGCAGCCAGTCAACAGGGTCTGGGGCCAACGTCCTGACTTTC
v_call: TRBV4-3
d_call: NA
j_call: TRBJ2-6
clone_size: many

cdr3_aa: CASSQGTGVEKLFF
cdr3_nt: TGCGCCAGCAGCCAAGGGACAGGGGTGGAAAAACTGTTTTTT
v_call: TRBV5-1
d_call: TRBD1
j_call: TRBJ1-4
clone_size: NA

cdr3_aa: CASSHGQGRNQPQHF
cdr3_nt: TGCGCCAGCAGCCACGGACAGGGGCGGAATCAGCCCCAGCATTTT
v_call: TRBV4-3
d_call: TRBD1
j_call: TRBJ1-5
clone_size: NA

cdr3_aa: CASSQGEPRADTQYF
cdr3_nt: TGCGCCAGCAGCCAAGGTGAACCCCGCGCCGATACGCAGTATTTT
v_call: TRBV4-3
d_call: NA
j_call: TRBJ2-3
clone_size: NA